A single sample gave rise to the 5 T cell receptor beta chains below, sequenced in a study of blood T cell repertoires in COVID-19. Generated by immunoSEQ multiplex PCR, the TCRdb table keeps only in-frame clones and is missing some. The sample carries 200,000 to 300,000 clones, around 83% recorded once. The sequenced sample consisted of peripheral blood. The receptors originated from a man older than 75 with acute or convalescent COVID-19.

The V call is TRBV4-2, the J call TRBJ1-5; D is undetermined. Germline CDR1 LGHNA, CDR2 YNFKEQ. Trimming cost V 3 bases and J 1 base, with 10 bases left between them. CDR3 size: 15 residues. Written as DNA, the CDR3 is TGTGCCAGCAGCCATAACGAGGTGAGCAATCAGCCCCAGCATTTT. This sequence encodes CASSHNEVSNQPQHF.

In this sample, this clone turned up a few times. This chain links TRBV7-9 with TRBJ2-7; possible D gene TRBD1, 6 bases. This CDR3 is 13 amino acids long. CDR1 and CDR2 from the germline V gene are SEHNR and FQNEAQ (reference sequence). V lost 6 bases and J 0 bases, leaving 9 bases between the germline ends. The CDR3 sequence: CASRQGSSYEQYF. Written as DNA, the CDR3 is TGTGCCAGCAGACAGGGCAGCTCCTACGAGCAGTACTTC.

CDR3 sequence (DNA): TGTGCCAGCAGCTCACAGGGGCGAGGCTACACCTTC. Protein sequence: CASSSQGRGYTF. The chain combines TRBV5-6 with TRBJ1-2; TRBD1 agrees at 7 bases. This CDR3 comprises 12 residues. Losses at the gene ends were 3 bases for V and 8 bases for J; bases not matched to a gene: 4. Germline V lookup: CDR1 SGHDT, CDR2 YYEEEE.

The chain recombines TRBV19 with TRBJ2-7; D might be TRBD1 (6 bases). The V end was cut by 6 bases, the J end by 0 bases, with 12 bases between. Germline V CDR1 and CDR2: LNHDA, SQIVND (reference sequence). The CDR3 is 14 residues long. The CDR3 sequence is CASSRQESSYEQYF. Written as DNA, the CDR3 is TGTGCCAGTAGCCGACAGGAGAGCTCCTACGAGCAGTACTTC.

The J gene is TRBJ2-2, the V gene TRBV5-5; the D is unclear. In germline, CDR1 is SGHKS, CDR2 YYEKEE (reference sequence). The CDR3 contains 14 residues. Deletions cut 0 bases from V and 4 bases from J, with 7 bases between. CDR3 protein: CASSLVLVTGELFF. The CDR3 nucleotides are TGTGCCAGCAGCTTGGTGTTAGTCACCGGGGAGCTGTTTTTT.